The T cell receptor beta chain described here comes from a study of blood T cell repertoires in COVID-19 (dated by TCRdb to the early 2020s). General notes on the study: Collaborator samples came from the United States, Italy and Spain and covered acute and convalescent phases of COVID-19. The material from the prospective study consisted of cDNA or gDNA derived from T cells, B-cell-depleted T cells, or PBMCs. Subjects who had been exposed to COVID-19, were actively infected with it, or had recovered from it provided the deeply sampled blood TCRbeta repertoires that made up the dataset. The repertoires were released in a freely available public database meant as a resource for research on the immune response to SARS-CoV-2. The samples were drawn from two sources: the first 160 participants of the ongoing ImmuneRACE study, and some 1,300 subjects contributed by 6 global collaborators. The sample metadata nearly always contained a de-identified subject ID, COVID-19 status, age in years and sex. Where available, HLA class I and class II types were taken from metadata supplied by the sample provider and were not determined by assay-based typing.

Participants in the prospective study were enrolled through a virtual design, were aged roughly 18 to 90 years, and lived in approximately 25 United States geographic areas. To assign participants to cohorts, the prospective study relied on clinical history that participants themselves reported in a screening survey and a study questionnaire. For ImmuneRACE Cohort 3, a participant was defined as recovered based on two consecutive negative NP/OP PCR tests, clearance by a healthcare professional, or resolution of symptoms. Mobile phlebotomists in the prospective study collected whole blood, serum and a nasopharyngeal or oropharyngeal swab from every participant. Participants in the prospective study had the option to provide additional blood draws and questionnaires over an approximately 2-month period. Before DNA extraction, blood samples from the prospective study were shipped at room temperature or frozen.

Study-wide conclusions, independent of this receptor: Clinical and demographic metadata were provided uncurated, with the amount varying by source and participant.

Of note for this clone: Which antigen it targets is not known. No base quality values were provided; no much bigger clone lies one nucleotide off.

TCRbeta CDR3 regions were amplified from genomic DNA by means of the immunoSEQ Assay, a bias-controlled multiplex PCR. Per the source publication's procedure: The number of nucleated cells in each sample was estimated by amplification of reference gene primers within the assay. Sequence reads were collapsed and filtered to measure the absolute abundance of every unique TCRbeta CDR3 rearrangement. Productive Simpson clonality was computed per sample as the square root of Simpson's diversity index over productive rearrangements. The immuneACCESS repertoire file appears here via TCRdb, limited to in-frame rearrangements. These files lack a portion of the clones; in checked studies, under half of the deficit traces to unresolved V genes, and the cause of the others is not known. V and J calls and clone size follow that table, whereas D and trimming were derived from the DNA. Present in this sample are about 380,000 clones, about 88% of which were seen just once. The ten largest make up almost 3% of the sample.

The sequence was obtained from a woman aged 25 to 39 who had recovered from COVID-19. Sequencing was carried out using PBMCs or T cells enriched from blood (not recorded which).

CDR3 protein: CAISGLAGEVTGELFF. The nucleotide sequence is TGTGCCATCAGTGGACTAGCGGGAGAGGTCACCGGGGAGCTGTTTTTT. This receptor chain uses TRBV10-3 and TRBJ2-2; 12 bases in the middle match TRBD2. In the germline V gene, CDR1 corresponds to ENHRY and CDR2 to SYGVKD. Trimming removed 4 bases from V and 4 bases from J; the gene matches leave 4 bases unexplained. From the cysteine through the phenylalanine, the CDR3 covers 16 amino acids. Just the 48-base CDR3 DNA is kept, in frame starting at base 1.